This T cell receptor (beta chain) was profiled in a study of cytomegalovirus exposure and HLA in healthy donors. Across the study: Roughly 170 million T cells yielded some 120 million unique TCR beta sequences in earlier analysis.

The trim removed 4 bases at V and 4 bases at J, leaving 5 bases unmatched. In germline, CDR1 is SGHTS, CDR2 YDEGEE. The CDR3 is 13 amino acids. Study results and limitations: In vitro testing confirmed a few CMV-associated chains as specific for CMV antigens.

13 Jbeta primers and 60 Vbeta primers were used for the PCR. Original analysis: There were about 86 million unique TCR beta chains by a later count, and 8.5 million to 14 million of them were shared. The table came from immunoSEQ multiplex PCR; TCRdb's copy has only in-frame clones and leaves some out. That table supplies the V and J calls and clone size; D and trimming were determined from the DNA. The sample records around 110,000 clones, around 81% being singletons. Regarding this clone: As yet, its antigen is unknown.

Though probably carrying unrecorded immune exposures, donors were nominally healthy at sampling. The sequence derives from a woman aged 25 to 39 in good health and CMV-seronegative. The sequencing sample was made of PBMCs. The chain links TRBV5-8 to TRBJ2-7, with 7 bases identical to TRBD1. This chain's CDR3 is CASSKGQKYEQYF. The CDR3 region has the DNA TGTGCCAGCAGCAAGGGACAGAAGTACGAGCAGTACTTC. Full variable domain (rest looked up from reference TRBV5-8 and TRBJ2-7): EAGVTQSPTHLIKTRGQQATLRCSPISGHTSVYWYQQALGLGLQFLLWYDEGEERNRGNFPPRFSGRQFPNYSSELNVNALELEDSALYLCASSKGQKYEQYFGPGTRLTVT.